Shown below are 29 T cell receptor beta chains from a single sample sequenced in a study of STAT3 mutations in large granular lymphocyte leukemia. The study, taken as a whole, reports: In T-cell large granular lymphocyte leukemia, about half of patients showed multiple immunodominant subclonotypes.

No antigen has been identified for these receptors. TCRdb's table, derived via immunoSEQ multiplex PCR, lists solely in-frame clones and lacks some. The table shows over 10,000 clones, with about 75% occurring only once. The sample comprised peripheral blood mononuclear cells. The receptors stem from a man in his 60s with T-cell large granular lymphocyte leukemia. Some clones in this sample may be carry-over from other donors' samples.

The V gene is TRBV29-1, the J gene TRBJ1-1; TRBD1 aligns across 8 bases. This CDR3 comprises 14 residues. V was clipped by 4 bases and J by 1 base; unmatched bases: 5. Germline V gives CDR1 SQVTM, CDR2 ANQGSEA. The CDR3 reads CSVGTGTGNTEAFF. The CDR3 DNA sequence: TGCAGCGTTGGAACCGGGACAGGGAACACTGAAGCTTTCTTT.

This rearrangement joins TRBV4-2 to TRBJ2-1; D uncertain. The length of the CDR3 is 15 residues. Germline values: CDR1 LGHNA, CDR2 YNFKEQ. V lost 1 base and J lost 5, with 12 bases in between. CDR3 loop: CASSQVSAGDNEQFF. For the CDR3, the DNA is TGTGCCAGCAGCCAAGTCAGTGCTGGAGACAATGAGCAGTTCTTC.

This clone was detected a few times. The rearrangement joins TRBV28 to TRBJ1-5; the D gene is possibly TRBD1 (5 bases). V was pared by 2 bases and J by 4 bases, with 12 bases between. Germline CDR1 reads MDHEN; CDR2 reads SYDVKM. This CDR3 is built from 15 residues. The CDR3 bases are TGTGCCAGCAGTTTAGTCGGGACGGGGAATCAGCCCCAGCATTTT. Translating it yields CASSLVGTGNQPQHF.

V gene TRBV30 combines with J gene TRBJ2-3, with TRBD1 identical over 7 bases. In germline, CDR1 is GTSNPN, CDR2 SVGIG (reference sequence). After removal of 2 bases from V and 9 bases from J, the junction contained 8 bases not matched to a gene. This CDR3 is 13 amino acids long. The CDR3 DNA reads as TGTGCCTGGAGTAGGGCAGGGGGAGAGACGCAGTATTTT. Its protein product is CAWSRAGGETQYF.

The DNA of the CDR3 is TGTGCCACCGACAGGGGGCCCACCGGGGAGCTGTTTTTT. Translation: CATDRGPTGELFF. The genes are TRBV19 and TRBJ2-2; TRBD1 matches at 10 bases. This CDR3 spans 13 amino acids. J was trimmed by 4 bases and V by 10 bases; bases with no gene match: 3. CDR1 and CDR2 from the germline V gene are LNHDA and SQIVND (reference sequence).

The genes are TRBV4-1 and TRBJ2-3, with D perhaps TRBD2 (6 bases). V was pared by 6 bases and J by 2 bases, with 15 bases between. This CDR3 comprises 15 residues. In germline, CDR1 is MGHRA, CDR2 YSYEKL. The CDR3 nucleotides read TGCGCCAGCAGTAGACTAGTCCCGTTCACAGATACGCAGTATTTT. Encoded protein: CASSRLVPFTDTQYF.

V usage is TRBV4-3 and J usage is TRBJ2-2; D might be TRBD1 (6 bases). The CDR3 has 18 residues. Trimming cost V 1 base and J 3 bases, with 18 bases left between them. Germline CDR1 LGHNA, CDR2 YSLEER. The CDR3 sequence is CASSQGDTGSQDTGELFF. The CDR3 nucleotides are TGCGCCAGCAGCCAAGGGGACACTGGCTCCCAAGACACCGGGGAGCTGTTTTTT.

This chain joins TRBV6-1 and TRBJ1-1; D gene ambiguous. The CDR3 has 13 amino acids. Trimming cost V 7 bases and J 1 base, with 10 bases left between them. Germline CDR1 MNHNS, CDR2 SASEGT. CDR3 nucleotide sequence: TGTGCCAGCAAGCATCCGGGGAACACTGAAGCTTTCTTT. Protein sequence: CASKHPGNTEAFF.

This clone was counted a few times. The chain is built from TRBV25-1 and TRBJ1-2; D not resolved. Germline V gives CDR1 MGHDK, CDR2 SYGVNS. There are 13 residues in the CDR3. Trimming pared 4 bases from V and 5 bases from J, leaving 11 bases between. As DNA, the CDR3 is TGTGCCAGCAGTGTGGACGGATCATATGGCTACACCTTC. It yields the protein CASSVDGSYGYTF.

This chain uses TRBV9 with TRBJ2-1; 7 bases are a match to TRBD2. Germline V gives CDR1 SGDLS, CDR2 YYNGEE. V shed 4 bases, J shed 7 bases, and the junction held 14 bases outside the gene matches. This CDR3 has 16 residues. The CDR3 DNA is TGTGCCAGCAGCCGTCTGGCTAGCGGCCTCGGAAATGAGCAGTTCTTC. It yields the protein CASSRLASGLGNEQFF. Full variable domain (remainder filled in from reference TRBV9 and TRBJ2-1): DSGVTQTPKHLITATGQRVTLRCSPRSGDLSVYWYQQSLDQGLQFLIQYYNGEERAKGNILERFSAQQFPDLHSELNLSSLELGDSALYFCASSRLASGLGNEQFFGPGTRLTVL.

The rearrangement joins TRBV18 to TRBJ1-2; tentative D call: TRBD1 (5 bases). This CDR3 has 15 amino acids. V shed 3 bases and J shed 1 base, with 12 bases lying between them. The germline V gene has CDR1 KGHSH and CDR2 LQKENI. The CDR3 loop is CASSPPGRSNYGYTF. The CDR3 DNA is TGTGCCAGCTCACCTCCGGGACGGAGTAACTATGGCTACACCTTC.

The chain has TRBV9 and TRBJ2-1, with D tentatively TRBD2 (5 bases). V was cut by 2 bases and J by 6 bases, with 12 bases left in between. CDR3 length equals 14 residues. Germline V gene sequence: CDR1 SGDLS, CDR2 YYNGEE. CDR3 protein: CASSVSGTSNEQFF. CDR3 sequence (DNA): TGTGCCAGCAGCGTCTCGGGAACGAGCAATGAGCAGTTCTTC.

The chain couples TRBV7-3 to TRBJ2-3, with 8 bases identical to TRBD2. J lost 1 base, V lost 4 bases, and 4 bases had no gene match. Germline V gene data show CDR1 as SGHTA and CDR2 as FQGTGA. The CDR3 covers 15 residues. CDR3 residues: CASSSQAGGTDTQYF. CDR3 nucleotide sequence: TGTGCCAGCAGCTCTCAAGCGGGAGGCACAGATACGCAGTATTTT.

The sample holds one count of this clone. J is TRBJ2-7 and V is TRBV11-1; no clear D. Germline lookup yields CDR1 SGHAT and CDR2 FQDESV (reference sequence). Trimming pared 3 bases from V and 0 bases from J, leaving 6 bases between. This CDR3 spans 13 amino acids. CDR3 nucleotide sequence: TGTGCCAGCAGCTTCCATAGCTCCTACGAGCAGTACTTC. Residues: CASSFHSSYEQYF.

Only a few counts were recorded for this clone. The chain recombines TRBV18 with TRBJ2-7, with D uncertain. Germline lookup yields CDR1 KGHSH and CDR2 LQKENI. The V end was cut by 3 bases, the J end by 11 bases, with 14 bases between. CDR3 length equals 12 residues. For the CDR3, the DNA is TGTGCCAGCTCACCTAATGGGGAAAGCAAGTACTTC. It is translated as CASSPNGESKYF.

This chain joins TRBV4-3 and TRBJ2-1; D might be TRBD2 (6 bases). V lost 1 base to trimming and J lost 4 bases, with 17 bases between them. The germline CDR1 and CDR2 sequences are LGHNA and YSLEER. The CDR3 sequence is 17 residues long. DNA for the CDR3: TGCGCCAGCAGCCAAGTTAAGGCGTCGGGACTGTACAATGAGCAGTTCTTC. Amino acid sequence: CASSQVKASGLYNEQFF.

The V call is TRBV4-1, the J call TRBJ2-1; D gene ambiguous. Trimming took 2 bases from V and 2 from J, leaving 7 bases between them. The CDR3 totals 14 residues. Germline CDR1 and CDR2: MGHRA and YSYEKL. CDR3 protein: CASSQRVTYNEQFF. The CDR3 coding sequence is TGCGCCAGCAGCCAACGGGTCACCTACAATGAGCAGTTCTTC.

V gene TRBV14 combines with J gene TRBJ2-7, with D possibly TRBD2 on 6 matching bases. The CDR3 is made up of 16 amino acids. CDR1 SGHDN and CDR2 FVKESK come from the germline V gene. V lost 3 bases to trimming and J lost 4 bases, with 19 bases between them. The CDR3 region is CASSHRGAAGGYEQYF. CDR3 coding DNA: TGTGCCAGCAGCCACCGAGGGGCAGCGGGCGGATACGAGCAGTACTTC. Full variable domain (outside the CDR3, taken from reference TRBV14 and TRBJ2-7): EAGVTQFPSHSVIEKGQTVTLRCDPISGHDNLYWYRRVMGKEIKFLLHFVKESKQDESGMPNNRFLAERTGGTYSTLKVQPAELEDSGVYFCASSHRGAAGGYEQYFGPGTRLTVT.

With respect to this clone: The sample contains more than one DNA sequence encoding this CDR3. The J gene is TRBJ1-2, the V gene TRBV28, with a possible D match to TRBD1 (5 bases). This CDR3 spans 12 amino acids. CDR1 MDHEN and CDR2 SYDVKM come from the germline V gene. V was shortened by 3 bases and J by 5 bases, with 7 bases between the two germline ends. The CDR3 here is CASSFGAYGYTF. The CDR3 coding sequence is TGTGCCAGCAGTTTCGGGGCTTATGGCTACACCTTC.

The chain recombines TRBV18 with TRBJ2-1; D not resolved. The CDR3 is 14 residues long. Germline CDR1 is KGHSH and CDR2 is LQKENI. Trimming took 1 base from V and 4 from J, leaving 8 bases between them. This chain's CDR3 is CASSPQADYNEQFF. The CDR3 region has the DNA TGTGCCAGCTCACCACAGGCGGATTACAATGAGCAGTTCTTC.

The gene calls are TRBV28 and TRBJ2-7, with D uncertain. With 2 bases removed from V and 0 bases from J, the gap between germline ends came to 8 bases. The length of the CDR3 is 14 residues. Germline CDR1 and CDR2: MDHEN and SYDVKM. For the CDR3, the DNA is TGTGCCAGCAGTTTACTGGGCATCTCCTACGAGCAGTACTTC. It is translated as CASSLLGISYEQYF.

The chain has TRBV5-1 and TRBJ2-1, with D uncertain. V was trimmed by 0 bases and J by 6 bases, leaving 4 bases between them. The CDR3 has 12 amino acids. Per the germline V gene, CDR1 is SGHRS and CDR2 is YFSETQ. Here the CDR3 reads CASSLGINEQFF. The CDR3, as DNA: TGCGCCAGCAGCTTGGGGATCAATGAGCAGTTCTTC.

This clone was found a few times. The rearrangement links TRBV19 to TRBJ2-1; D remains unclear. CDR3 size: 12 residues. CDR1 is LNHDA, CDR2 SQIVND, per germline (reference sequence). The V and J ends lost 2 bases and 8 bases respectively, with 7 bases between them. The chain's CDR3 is CASSIKIDEQFF. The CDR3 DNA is TGTGCCAGTAGTATAAAGATCGATGAGCAGTTCTTC.

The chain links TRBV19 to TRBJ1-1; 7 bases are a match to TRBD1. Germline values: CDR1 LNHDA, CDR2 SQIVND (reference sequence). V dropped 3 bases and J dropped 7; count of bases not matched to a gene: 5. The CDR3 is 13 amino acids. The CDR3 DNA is TGTGCCAGTAGTATTCTGACAGGGAGTGAAGCTTTCTTT. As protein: CASSILTGSEAFF.

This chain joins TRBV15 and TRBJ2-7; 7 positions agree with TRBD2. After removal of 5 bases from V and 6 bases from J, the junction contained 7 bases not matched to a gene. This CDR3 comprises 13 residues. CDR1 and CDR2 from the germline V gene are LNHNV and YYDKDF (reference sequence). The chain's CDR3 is CATSGRESFEQYF. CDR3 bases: TGTGCCACCAGCGGGAGGGAGAGTTTCGAGCAGTACTTC.

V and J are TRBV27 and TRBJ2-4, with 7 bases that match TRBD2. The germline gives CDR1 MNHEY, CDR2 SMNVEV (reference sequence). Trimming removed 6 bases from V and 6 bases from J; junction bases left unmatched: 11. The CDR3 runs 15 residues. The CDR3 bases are TGTGCCAGCAGCGCGCTCGGACTAGGACCAAACATTCAGTACTTC. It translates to CASSALGLGPNIQYF.

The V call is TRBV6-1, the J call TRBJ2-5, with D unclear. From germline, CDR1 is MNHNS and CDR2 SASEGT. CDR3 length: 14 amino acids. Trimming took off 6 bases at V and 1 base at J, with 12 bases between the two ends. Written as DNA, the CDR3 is TGTGCCAGCAGCCATGAGGTAGTCCAAGAGACCCAGTACTTC. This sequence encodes CASSHEVVQETQYF.

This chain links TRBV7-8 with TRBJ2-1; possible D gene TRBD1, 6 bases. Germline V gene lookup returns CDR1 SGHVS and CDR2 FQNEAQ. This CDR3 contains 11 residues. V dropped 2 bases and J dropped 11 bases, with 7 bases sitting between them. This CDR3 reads CASSLTGKQFF. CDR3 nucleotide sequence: TGTGCCAGCAGCTTAACAGGGAAGCAGTTCTTC.

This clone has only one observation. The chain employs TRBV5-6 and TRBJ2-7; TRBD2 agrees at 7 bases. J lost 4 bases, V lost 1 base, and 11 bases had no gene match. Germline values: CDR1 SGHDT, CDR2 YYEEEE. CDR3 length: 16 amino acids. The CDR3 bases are TGTGCCAGCAGCTTGTTAAGCGGAGCGGGATCTTACGAGCAGTACTTC. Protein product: CASSLLSGAGSYEQYF.